This T cell receptor beta chain was sequenced in a study of blood T cell repertoires in COVID-19. As for the study in general: Some COVID-19 samples were acute and others convalescent; all came from the United States, Italy and Spain. PBMCs, B-cell-depleted T cells, or T cells provided the cDNA or gDNA that made up the material.

Using immunoSEQ multiplex PCR, the repertoire was profiled, and TCRdb retains in-frame clones only, with some absent. This sample has 200,000 to 300,000 clones, with roughly 90% found just once. The sequencing sample was made of peripheral blood. The TCR originated in a human donor in a cohort sampled during active COVID-19.

The CDR3 loop reads CASSYPGGIYGYTF. DNA of the CDR3: TGTGCCAGCAGTTACCCAGGGGGAATTTATGGCTACACCTTC. The V gene is TRBV6-2 or TRBV6-3, the J gene TRBJ1-2; 7 positions agree with TRBD1. J gave up 5 bases and V 2 bases, and 5 bases lay outside the gene matches. The germline V gene has CDR1 MNHEY and CDR2 SVGEGT. CDR3 size: 14 residues.